The 21 T cell receptor beta chains listed next were all sequenced from one sample in a study of blood T cell repertoires in COVID-19. TCRdb's table, derived via immunoSEQ multiplex PCR, lists solely in-frame clones and lacks some. The profile shows a few hundred thousand clones, approximately 82% of them singletons. Sequenced: PBMCs or T cells enriched from blood (not recorded which). These TCRs come from a man aged 40-49 years who had recovered from COVID-19.

The chain carries TRBV6-6 and TRBJ2-3, with D tentatively TRBD1 (6 bases). V lost 5 bases to trimming and J lost 3 bases, with 6 bases between them. Looked up from germline, CDR1 is MNHNY and CDR2 is SVGAGI (reference sequence). This CDR3 contains 12 residues. CDR3 DNA sequence: TGTGCCAGCAGTACAGGGACAGATACGCAGTATTTT. As protein: CASSTGTDTQYF.

The V and J genes are TRBV9 and TRBJ2-2; 9 bases fit TRBD2. Trimming cost V 2 bases and J 4 bases; bases outside gene matches: 6. The CDR3 has 16 amino acids. The germline CDR1 and CDR2 sequences are SGDLS and YYNGEE. The CDR3 loop is CASSVRAGGATGELFF. In nucleotides, the CDR3 is TGTGCCAGCAGCGTGAGGGCGGGGGGGGCCACCGGGGAGCTGTTTTTT.

The CDR3 DNA is TGTGCCAGCAGACAGGGGGCGCGGAGCACTGAAGCTTTCTTT. It is translated as CASRQGARSTEAFF. The chain joins TRBV6-5 to TRBJ1-1, with TRBD1 matching over 9 bases. Germline V gene sequence: CDR1 MNHEY, CDR2 SVGAGI. The CDR3 is 14 residues long. The ends lost 6 bases at V and 4 bases at J; junction bases unmatched: 6.

J is TRBJ1-3 and V is TRBV7-2, with D tentatively TRBD1 (5 bases). This CDR3 region has 16 residues. V was pared by 2 bases and J by 1 base, with 12 bases between. Germline V gene sequence: CDR1 SGHTA, CDR2 FQGNSA. In DNA form, the CDR3 reads TGTGCCAGCAGCTTACGACAGCTAGGATCTGGAAACACCATATATTTT. Amino acids: CASSLRQLGSGNTIYF.

This clone was detected only a few times. The chain is built from TRBV7-2 and TRBJ1-1, with TRBD1 as a possible D gene (6 bases). The CDR3 is 16 amino acids. V dropped 4 bases and J dropped 4 bases, with 19 bases sitting between them. From germline, CDR1 is SGHTA and CDR2 FQGNSA. The CDR3 sequence is CASSSHPTGKGTEAFF. CDR3 coding DNA: TGTGCCAGCAGCTCACACCCGACAGGTAAAGGCACTGAAGCTTTCTTT.

The rearrangement links TRBV6-2 or TRBV6-3 to TRBJ1-2, with D possibly being TRBD1 (5 bases). V dropped 4 bases and J dropped 2 bases, with 11 bases sitting between them. Germline lookup yields CDR1 MNHEY and CDR2 SVGEGT. CDR3 size: 14 residues. CDR3 sequence reads: CASSSYRTNYGYTF. The DNA of the CDR3 is TGTGCCAGCAGTTCCTACAGGACGAACTATGGCTACACCTTC.

The chain carries TRBV10-3 and TRBJ2-7; 12 bases are a match to TRBD1. The CDR3 sequence is 13 residues long. Germline V gene sequence: CDR1 ENHRY, CDR2 SYGVKD. J lost 5 bases, V lost 6 bases, and 2 bases had no gene match. The CDR3 coding sequence is TGTGCCATCAGGGGGACAGGGGGCAACGAGCAGTACTTC. Translating gives CAIRGTGGNEQYF.

The chain couples TRBV5-4 to TRBJ2-1, with a tentative D call TRBD2 (5 bases). The V end was cut by 1 base, the J end by 0 bases, with 8 bases between. Germline V gene data show CDR1 as SGHNT and CDR2 as YYREEE (reference sequence). The CDR3 consists of 15 residues. CDR3 sequence reads: CASSLQRISYNEQFF. The CDR3 DNA reads TGTGCCAGCAGCTTGCAGCGGATCTCCTACAATGAGCAGTTCTTC. Full variable domain (remainder filled in from reference TRBV5-4 and TRBJ2-1): ETGVTQSPTHLIKTRGQQVTLRCSSQSGHNTVSWYQQALGQGPQFIFQYYREEENGRGNFPPRFSGLQFPNYSSELNVNALELDDSALYLCASSLQRISYNEQFFGPGTRLTVL.

This chain connects TRBV19 to TRBJ2-4; 13 bases line up with TRBD2. Germline V gene data show CDR1 as LNHDA and CDR2 as SQIVND (reference sequence). The V and J ends lost 6 bases and 0 bases, in that order; junction bases with no gene match: 8. This CDR3 region has 18 residues. The CDR3 DNA reads as TGTGCCAGTAGGGGACTAGCGGGACCGGGGGGAGCCAAAAACATTCAGTACTTC. Translated, it gives CASRGLAGPGGAKNIQYF. The full variable domain, rest sourced from reference TRBV19 and TRBJ2-4, is DGGITQSPKYLFRKEGQNVTLSCEQNLNHDAMYWYRQDPGQGLRLIYYSQIVNDFQKGDIAEGYSVSREKKESFPLTVTSAQKNPTAFYLCASRGLAGPGGAKNIQYFGAGTRLSVL.

The genes are TRBV5-6 and TRBJ1-4; D call uncertain. CDR3 length equals 13 residues. Deletions cut 2 bases from V and 11 bases from J, with 13 bases between. Germline V CDR1 and CDR2: SGHDT, YYEEEE. As DNA, the CDR3 is TGTGCCAGCAGCTTAGGAGCGGGGAGGAAACTGTTTTTT. The encoded protein is CASSLGAGRKLFF. The variable domain in full, completed from reference TRBV5-6 and TRBJ1-4, reads DAGVTQSPTHLIKTRGQQVTLRCSPKSGHDTVSWYQQALGQGPQFIFQYYEEEERQRGNFPDRFSGHQFPNYSSELNVNALLLGDSALYLCASSLGAGRKLFFGSGTQLSVL.

The genes are TRBV5-1 and TRBJ1-5; weak D call: TRBD1 (6 bases). The germline V gene encodes CDR1 SGHRS and CDR2 YFSETQ. CDR3 length: 15 residues. V shed 0 bases and J shed 0 bases, with 7 bases lying between them. CDR3 in amino acids: CASSLEGVSNQPQHF. CDR3 nucleotides: TGCGCCAGCAGCTTGGAGGGGGTTAGCAATCAGCCCCAGCATTTT.

This clone showed up just once. J is TRBJ1-2 and V is TRBV6-5; D may be TRBD1 (5 bases). V lost 11 bases, J lost 7 bases, and 26 bases lay in between. The length of the CDR3 is 15 residues. The V gene's germline CDR1 is MNHEY and CDR2 SVGAGI. For the CDR3, the DNA is TGTGCCGTGTACCTCGGGGGTAAGGTTTTAGGTGGCTACACCTTC. Encoded protein: CAVYLGGKVLGGYTF.

The chain carries TRBV30 and TRBJ2-7, with TRBD2 identical over 8 bases. The CDR3 totals 15 residues. V lost 5 bases to trimming and J lost 5 bases; unmatched junction nucleotides: 14. The germline V gene encodes CDR1 GTSNPN and CDR2 SVGIG (reference sequence). CDR3 sequence: CAWSAGWREDHEQYF. CDR3 DNA: TGTGCCTGGTCGGCGGGGTGGCGGGAGGATCACGAGCAGTACTTC.

The chain couples TRBV12-3 or TRBV12-4 to TRBJ1-2; tentatively, D is TRBD1 (5 bases). The V end was cut by 5 bases, the J end by 4 bases, with 11 bases between. The CDR3 covers 13 residues. CDR3 in DNA: TGTGCCAGCAGTCCTGACAGAACCTATGGCTACACCTTC. This gives the protein CASSPDRTYGYTF.

V and J are TRBV7-3 and TRBJ2-3, with TRBD2 matching over 7 bases. Trimming removed 5 bases from V and 5 bases from J; junction bases left unmatched: 13. The CDR3 spans 16 residues. Germline loops: CDR1 SGHTA, CDR2 FQGTGA. CDR3 loop: CASSKNGAGMGDTQYF. DNA of the CDR3: TGTGCCAGCAGCAAGAACGGAGCGGGGATGGGAGATACGCAGTATTTT. The variable domain in full, with the rest retrieved from reference TRBV7-3 and TRBJ2-3, is GAGVSQTPSNKVTEKGKYVELRCDPISGHTALYWYRQSLGQGPEFLIYFQGTGAADDSGLPNDRFFAVRPEGSVSTLKIQRTERGDSAVYLCASSKNGAGMGDTQYFGPGTRLTVL.

This clone was recorded a few times. The V and J genes are TRBV5-4 and TRBJ2-6, with D tentatively TRBD1 (5 bases). Looked up from germline, CDR1 is SGHNT and CDR2 is YYREEE (reference sequence). V was trimmed by 3 bases and J by 2 bases, leaving 6 bases between them. The CDR3 covers 14 residues. The CDR3 nucleotides are TGTGCCAGCAGCTCCAGGGCTGGGGCCAACGTCCTGACTTTC. Its protein is CASSSRAGANVLTF.

This clone was detected a few times. The chain has TRBV3-1 (or the pseudogene TRBV3-2) and TRBJ2-7, with D maybe TRBD2 (5 bases). Trimming pared 2 bases from V and 0 bases from J, leaving 8 bases between. The CDR3 spans 14 residues. CDR1 and CDR2 from the germline V gene are LGHDT and YNNKEL (reference sequence). Written as DNA, the CDR3 is TGTGCCAGCAGCCAAAGCGACTACTCCTACGAGCAGTACTTC. Protein: CASSQSDYSYEQYF.

The V call is TRBV7-7, the J call TRBJ2-2; possibly TRBD2 for D (6 bases). Trimming pared 1 base from V and 7 bases from J, leaving 19 bases between. Per the germline V gene, CDR1 is SSHAT and CDR2 is FNYEAQ (reference sequence). The CDR3 covers 17 residues. CDR3 residues: CASSLGGGRIGSGELFF. CDR3 bases: TGTGCCAGCAGCTTAGGTGGGGGGAGGATAGGAAGCGGGGAGCTGTTTTTT.

This clone was found a few times. V is TRBV7-2 and J is TRBJ2-1; weak D call: TRBD2 (7 bases). Germline V gene lookup returns CDR1 SGHTA and CDR2 FQGNSA. Trimming took 2 bases from V and 8 from J, leaving 10 bases between them. CDR3 length: 13 amino acids. CDR3 DNA sequence: TGTGCCAGCAGCTTAAGAGGGGGGGATGAGCAGTTCTTC. Protein product: CASSLRGGDEQFF. Combining the CDR3 with reference TRBV7-2 and TRBJ2-1 gives the whole variable domain GAGVSQSPSNKVTEKGKDVELRCDPISGHTALYWYRQSLGQGLEFLIYFQGNSAPDKSGLPSDRFSAERTGGSVSTLTIQRTQQEDSAVYLCASSLRGGDEQFFGPGTRLTVL.

The V gene is TRBV27, the J gene TRBJ2-7; 11 bases agree with TRBD2. Germline V gene sequence: CDR1 MNHEY, CDR2 SMNVEV (reference sequence). V lost 0 bases to trimming and J lost 0 bases; unmatched junction nucleotides: 1. The CDR3 totals 16 residues. The CDR3 nucleotides are TGTGCCAGCAGTTTATCCGGGACTAGCGGCTCCTACGAGCAGTACTTC. Translation gives CASSLSGTSGSYEQYF.

The chain couples TRBV10-3 to TRBJ1-5; D ambiguous. From germline, CDR1 is ENHRY and CDR2 SYGVKD. The CDR3 runs to 15 residues. V was clipped by 2 bases and J by 2 bases, with 10 bases between them. The CDR3 sequence is CAISERGRGNQPQHF. In DNA, the CDR3 is TGTGCCATCAGTGAGAGAGGGCGGGGCAATCAGCCCCAGCATTTT.